The 14 T cell receptor beta chains presented below share a single source sample, sequenced in a study of technical replicates of blood from a few donors. Using immunoSEQ multiplex PCR, the repertoire was profiled, and TCRdb retains in-frame clones only, with some absent. The repertoire holds just over 15,000 clones, with approximately 80% as singletons. Sequencing input: PBMCs. These TCRs come from a human donor in good health.

V usage is TRBV15 and J usage is TRBJ2-6; a weak D match, TRBD2 (6 bases). The V and J ends lost 0 bases and 0 bases respectively, with 6 bases between them. The V gene's germline CDR1 is LNHNV and CDR2 YYDKDF (reference sequence). This CDR3 comprises 16 residues. The CDR3 DNA reads as TGTGCCACCAGCAGAGAGCGGGACTCTGGGGCCAACGTCCTGACTTTC. Protein product: CATSRERDSGANVLTF. Variable domain in full (rest from reference TRBV15 and TRBJ2-6): DAMVIQNPRYQVTQFGKPVTLSCSQTLNHNVMYWYQQKSSQAPKLLFHYYDKDFNNEADTPDNFQSRRPNTSFCFLDIRSPGLGDTAMYLCATSRERDSGANVLTFGAGSRLTVL.

This clone was picked up one time. The chain couples TRBV19 to TRBJ2-1; no firm D call. V dropped 6 bases and J dropped 5 bases, with 5 bases sitting between them. Germline V gene data show CDR1 as LNHDA and CDR2 as SQIVND (reference sequence). This CDR3 is 11 amino acids long. CDR3 amino acids: CASSSHNEQFF. The CDR3 nucleotides read TGTGCCAGTAGCAGTCACAATGAGCAGTTCTTC.

V gene TRBV19 combines with J gene TRBJ2-4; 8 bases map to TRBD1. This CDR3 spans 13 amino acids. Trimming removed 4 bases from V and 8 bases from J; junction bases left unmatched: 4. From germline, CDR1 is LNHDA and CDR2 SQIVND (reference sequence). Written as DNA, the CDR3 is TGTGCCAGTAGTAGGACAGGGTTGGACATTCAGTACTTC. It encodes CASSRTGLDIQYF.

The chain is built from TRBV11-2 and TRBJ2-7, with a weak D call TRBD1 (6 bases). The ends were cut back, 1 base at V and 6 bases at J, with 19 bases in the middle. The CDR3 runs to 16 residues. In germline, CDR1 is SGHAT, CDR2 FQNNGV. The CDR3 DNA sequence: TGTGCCAGCAGCTTAGCGGCAGGACAGACGATAATCGAGCAGTACTTC. Protein product: CASSLAAGQTIIEQYF.

This sequence joins TRBV28 and TRBJ2-5, with D possibly being TRBD2 (6 bases). The CDR3 loop spans 14 amino acids. Trimming removed 5 bases from V and 7 bases from J, with 17 bases in between. Per the germline V gene, CDR1 is MDHEN and CDR2 is SYDVKM. The CDR3 DNA reads TGTGCCAGCAGTACCCGGTATGGAGCGGGGACCCAGTACTTC. Protein sequence: CASSTRYGAGTQYF.

V and J are TRBV6-6 and TRBJ1-5, with 7 bases lining up with TRBD1. V shed 5 bases and J 3 bases; nucleotides not matched to a gene: 7. The CDR3 is made up of 15 amino acids. Germline CDR1 reads MNHNY; CDR2 reads SVGAGI (reference sequence). This CDR3 reads CASSRTTGNNQPQHF. The CDR3 DNA is TGTGCCAGCAGTAGAACGACAGGGAACAATCAGCCCCAGCATTTT.

The chain employs TRBV19 and TRBJ2-7; 11 positions agree with TRBD2. V was clipped by 5 bases and J by 3 bases; unmatched bases: 15. Germline assignment: CDR1 LNHDA and CDR2 SQIVND (reference sequence). This CDR3 is 18 amino acids long. The CDR3, as DNA: TGTGCCAGTAGTCGGGGGCTAGCGGGAGGTTCCAAGGGCTACGAGCAGTACTTC. Residues: CASSRGLAGGSKGYEQYF.

The V gene is TRBV10-1, the J gene TRBJ2-1; TRBD2 matches at 8 bases. From germline, CDR1 is WNHNN and CDR2 SYGVQD (reference sequence). This CDR3 contains 16 residues. J lost 1 base, V lost 3 bases, and 5 bases had no gene match. This CDR3 is CASSDLLADSYNEQFF. CDR3 coding DNA: TGCGCCAGCAGTGACCTACTAGCGGATTCCTACAATGAGCAGTTCTTC.

This clone was counted a few times. The chain couples TRBV7-9 to TRBJ2-7; TRBD2 might be the D (6 bases). This CDR3 contains 14 residues. Germline lookup yields CDR1 SEHNR and CDR2 FQNEAQ (reference sequence). Trimming removed 1 base at V and 4 bases at J, with 11 bases between. CDR3 residues: CASSLDGSIYEQYF. The CDR3 DNA reads as TGTGCCAGCAGCTTAGACGGGAGTATATACGAGCAGTACTTC.

This chain uses TRBV2 with TRBJ2-2, with TRBD2 matching 12 bases. With V trimmed by 2 bases and J by 6 bases, 1 base remained unmatched. CDR3 length: 15 residues. Germline V gene sequence: CDR1 SNHLY, CDR2 FYNNEI. The CDR3 region is CASSESSGRAGELFF. The CDR3 DNA sequence: TGTGCCAGCAGTGAATCTAGCGGGAGGGCCGGGGAGCTGTTTTTT.

The V gene is TRBV5-6, the J gene TRBJ2-7; D is perhaps TRBD2 (5 bases). V lost 1 base and J 5 bases, leaving 16 bases between the germline ends. Germline V gene data show CDR1 as SGHDT and CDR2 as YYEEEE. The CDR3 runs to 15 residues. Here the CDR3 DNA reads TGTGCCAGCAGCTTGCCGGGAAAACAGTTCGACGAGCAGTACTTC. Protein: CASSLPGKQFDEQYF.

The V call is TRBV30, the J call TRBJ1-5; 11 bases line up with TRBD1. Trimming took 2 bases from V and 0 from J; bases not matched to a gene: 3. CDR3 length: 16 amino acids. From germline, CDR1 is GTSNPN and CDR2 SVGIG (reference sequence). Here the CDR3 reads CAWSTGTGGSNQPQHF. CDR3 DNA sequence: TGTGCCTGGAGTACCGGGACAGGGGGTAGCAATCAGCCCCAGCATTTT.

The gene calls are TRBV5-4 and TRBJ1-4; 8 bases line up with TRBD1. The CDR3 consists of 13 residues. Germline CDR1 SGHNT, CDR2 YYREEE (reference sequence). V was pared by 4 bases and J by 7 bases, with 3 bases of the junction left unmatched. The CDR3 DNA follows: TGTGCCAGCAGCATGACAGGGGCTGAAAAACTGTTTTTT. As protein: CASSMTGAEKLFF.

A single count supports this clone. The V call is TRBV2, the J call TRBJ1-1; a possible D gene is TRBD1 (5 bases). The V gene's germline CDR1 is SNHLY and CDR2 FYNNEI. Trimming took 2 bases from V and 7 from J, leaving 14 bases between them. This CDR3 is 14 amino acids long. In nucleotides, the CDR3 is TGTGCCAGCAGTGAACAGTCAGGGTCCGGTGAAGCTTTCTTT. Translating it yields CASSEQSGSGEAFF.